A single sample gave rise to the 19 T cell receptor beta chains below, sequenced in a study of blood T cell repertoires in COVID-19. TCRdb's copy holds only in-frame clones and misses some; the assay was immunoSEQ multiplex PCR. Counted here are about 240,000 clones, just under 85% occurring once; the ten biggest clones make up 3.5% to 4.5%. Material: peripheral blood. The receptors derive from a man in his forties or fifties with acute or convalescent COVID-19.

The chain links TRBV5-1 to TRBJ2-5; perhaps TRBD1 as D (6 bases). Looked up from germline, CDR1 is SGHRS and CDR2 is YFSETQ. Trimming shortened V by 0 bases and J by 4 bases, and 13 bases separated the two germline ends. The length of the CDR3 is 15 residues. The CDR3 loop is CASSLVDRLRETQYF. The CDR3 nucleotides read TGCGCCAGCAGCTTGGTCGACAGGCTAAGAGAGACCCAGTACTTC.

This chain uses TRBV6-5 with TRBJ1-1; unclear D gene. Trimming stripped 7 bases from V and 4 bases from J, with 7 bases between. There are 11 residues in the CDR3. Germline assignment: CDR1 MNHEY and CDR2 SVGAGI. DNA of the CDR3: TGTGCCAGCACGCCCGGCACTGAAGCTTTCTTT. Translated, it gives CASTPGTEAFF.

V and J are TRBV2 and TRBJ2-7; TRBD1 is a possible D gene (6 bases). The CDR3 has 12 amino acids. With 2 bases removed from V and 6 bases from J, the gap between germline ends came to 8 bases. CDR1 and CDR2 (germline): SNHLY, FYNNEI. The CDR3 loop reads CASSEQGTEQYF. The CDR3 DNA reads as TGTGCCAGCAGTGAACAGGGGACCGAGCAGTACTTC.

The rearrangement uses TRBV28 and TRBJ2-1, with 8 bases fitting TRBD2. Per the germline V gene, CDR1 is MDHEN and CDR2 is SYDVKM. The CDR3 totals 15 residues. The trim removed 1 base at V and 7 bases at J, leaving 6 bases unmatched. The CDR3, as DNA: TGTGCCAGCAGTTTATTGGCGGGAGGTAAAAATGAGCAGTTCTTC. Translated: CASSLLAGGKNEQFF.

The gene calls are TRBV28 and TRBJ1-4, with D possibly TRBD1 on 5 matching bases. V was clipped by 3 bases and J by 3 bases, with 8 bases between them. There are 14 residues in the CDR3. Germline lookup yields CDR1 MDHEN and CDR2 SYDVKM. The CDR3 loop is CASSFGGSNEKLFF. The DNA for the CDR3 is TGTGCCAGCAGTTTCGGGGGATCTAATGAAAAACTGTTTTTT.

The CDR3 bases are TGTGCCACCAGTGATTGGGACAGGGGAACCGATACGCAGTATTTT. Translation gives CATSDWDRGTDTQYF. The chain joins TRBV24-1 to TRBJ2-3, with 10 bases fitting TRBD1. V shed 2 bases, J shed 6 bases, and the junction held 4 bases outside the gene matches. The CDR3 runs to 15 residues. Germline CDR1 reads KGHDR; CDR2 reads SFDVKD.

The gene calls are TRBV6-5 and TRBJ1-1; D perhaps matches TRBD1 (6 bases). This CDR3 region has 12 residues. V was clipped by 10 bases and J by 0 bases, with 9 bases between them. Germline V lookup: CDR1 MNHEY, CDR2 SVGAGI. CDR3 residues: CAIRTVNTEAFF. The CDR3 nucleotides read TGTGCCATAAGGACAGTGAACACTGAAGCTTTCTTT.

The chain combines TRBV24-1 with TRBJ2-3, with 7 bases identical to TRBD1. There are 16 residues in the CDR3. Germline V lookup: CDR1 KGHDR, CDR2 SFDVKD. Losses at the gene ends were 3 bases for V and 0 bases for J; bases not matched to a gene: 5. Written as DNA, the CDR3 is TGTGCCACCAGTGATGTACCGGGACAGAGCACAGATACGCAGTATTTT. It codes for CATSDVPGQSTDTQYF.

Here the CDR3 reads CAISEPGTGLTEQYF. CDR3 nucleotides: TGTGCCATCAGTGAGCCCGGGACAGGCCTAACCGAGCAGTACTTC. The chain carries TRBV10-3 and TRBJ2-7; 8 bases are shared with TRBD1. The CDR3 is 15 amino acids. Per the germline V gene, CDR1 is ENHRY and CDR2 is SYGVKD. J gave up 6 bases and V 2 bases, and 9 bases lay outside the gene matches.

This clone was seen just once. The chain links TRBV7-9 to TRBJ2-1, with TRBD2 identical over 10 bases. The trim removed 4 bases at V and 4 bases at J, leaving 1 base unmatched. This CDR3 region has 14 residues. CDR1 and CDR2 from the germline V gene are SEHNR and FQNEAQ (reference sequence). In DNA form, the CDR3 reads TGTGCCAGCAGCTCAGCGGGGGGGTACAATGAGCAGTTCTTC. The encoded protein is CASSSAGGYNEQFF.

The chain uses TRBV3-1 (or the pseudogene TRBV3-2) and TRBJ1-5, with 8 positions matching TRBD1. Germline values: CDR1 LGHDT, CDR2 YNNKEL (reference sequence). The CDR3 has 15 residues. With V trimmed by 3 bases and J by 3 bases, 4 bases remained unmatched. CDR3: CASSQKDRDNQPQHF. In DNA, the CDR3 is TGTGCCAGCAGCCAGAAGGACAGGGACAATCAGCCCCAGCATTTT.

The chain has TRBV7-9 and TRBJ1-2; D uncertain. Trimming cost V 2 bases and J 10 bases, with 8 bases left between them. Germline V gene data show CDR1 as SEHNR and CDR2 as FQNEAQ (reference sequence). The CDR3 contains 11 residues. The CDR3 spells CASSLRQDYTF. The CDR3 DNA reads TGTGCCAGCAGCTTAAGACAAGACTACACCTTC.

This clone is a singleton in its sample. The rearrangement joins TRBV14 to TRBJ1-1; D is unclear. The V and J ends lost 1 base and 1 base respectively, with 7 bases between them. CDR3 size: 14 residues. Germline V lookup: CDR1 SGHDN, CDR2 FVKESK. The DNA for the CDR3 is TGTGCCAGCAGCCAAGGTGTCGGGAACACTGAAGCTTTCTTT. Translated, it gives CASSQGVGNTEAFF.

The chain joins TRBV5-1 to TRBJ2-2, with D tentatively TRBD1 (5 bases). Germline lookup yields CDR1 SGHRS and CDR2 YFSETQ. Trimming removed 7 bases from V and 4 bases from J, with 11 bases in between. CDR3 length: 13 amino acids. The chain's CDR3 is CASAAGSTGELFF. The CDR3 DNA reads TGCGCCAGCGCAGCAGGGTCCACCGGGGAGCTGTTTTTT. Full variable domain (missing parts from reference TRBV5-1 and TRBJ2-2): KAGVTQTPRYLIKTRGQQVTLSCSPISGHRSVSWYQQTPGQGLQFLFEYFSETQRNKGNFPGRFSGRQFSNSRSEMNVSTLELGDSALYLCASAAGSTGELFFGEGSRLTVL.

This chain connects TRBV18 to TRBJ1-6; D ambiguous. This CDR3 is built from 18 residues. CDR1 is KGHSH and CDR2 is LQKENI in the germline V gene. The ends were cut back, 6 bases at V and 3 bases at J, with 21 bases in the middle. The CDR3 protein is CASSRDLPPAGYNSPLHF. For the CDR3, the DNA is TGTGCCAGCTCCCGAGACCTGCCACCAGCAGGCTATAATTCACCCCTCCACTTT.

As concerns this clone: The sample holds other DNA sequences that translate to the same CDR3. The DNA of the CDR3 is TGTGCCTCGAGGGGGACTAGTATATACGAGCAGTACTTC. Translating it yields CASRGTSIYEQYF. The chain links TRBV6-5 to TRBJ2-7, with 8 bases fitting TRBD2. The trim removed 11 bases at V and 4 bases at J, leaving 10 bases unmatched. Germline values: CDR1 MNHEY, CDR2 SVGAGI. This CDR3 has 13 residues.

The count of this clone is one. This chain connects TRBV5-1 to TRBJ2-3; D call uncertain. The germline CDR1 and CDR2 sequences are SGHRS and YFSETQ. Trimming removed 3 bases at V and 0 bases at J, with 11 bases between. This CDR3 has 15 amino acids. CDR3 bases: TGCGCCAGCAGCTGGTACATACCTAGCACAGATACGCAGTATTTT. Translating gives CASSWYIPSTDTQYF. Full variable domain (outside the CDR3, taken from reference TRBV5-1 and TRBJ2-3): KAGVTQTPRYLIKTRGQQVTLSCSPISGHRSVSWYQQTPGQGLQFLFEYFSETQRNKGNFPGRFSGRQFSNSRSEMNVSTLELGDSALYLCASSWYIPSTDTQYFGPGTRLTVL.

This clone was detected once. The rearrangement uses TRBV20-1 and TRBJ2-3; the match to TRBD2 covers 7 bases. The CDR3 contains 14 residues. V lost 3 bases to trimming and J lost 1 base; unmatched junction nucleotides: 4. Germline CDR1 is DFQATT and CDR2 is SNEGSKA (reference sequence). The DNA for the CDR3 is TGCAGTGCTAGTAAGCGGGAAGGCACAGATACGCAGTATTTT. This gives the protein CSASKREGTDTQYF.

The V and J genes are TRBV5-1 and TRBJ1-2; possibly TRBD1 for D (6 bases). The CDR3 has 14 residues. V was clipped by 3 bases and J by 4 bases, with 13 bases between them. CDR1 SGHRS and CDR2 YFSETQ come from the germline V gene. As DNA, the CDR3 is TGCGCCAGCAGCTCCAGGGGAGTGGGCTATGGCTACACCTTC. Amino acids: CASSSRGVGYGYTF.